The T cell receptor beta chain under discussion was sequenced for a study of shared clonotypes between healthy human individuals (dated by TCRdb to about 2020). Turning to the overall study: Two women and three men aged 18 to 49 years were included in the cohort. For each donor, CD4 naive and CD4 memory were each run on three plates, CD8 naive on two plates, and CD8 memory on one plate. To estimate repertoire size and how much clonotype sharing occurs between individuals, the study deeply sequenced the blood TCR repertoires of about five healthy adults. To increase sequencing depth and limit assay-specific biases, TCR repertoire library preparation and sequencing were carried out by different laboratories using diverse techniques. Between about 0.94 and 8.9 billion PBMCs per donor were obtained by leukapheresis. Here is what the overall study found, with its caveats: Roughly 5% of naive CD4, around 4% of naive CD8, roughly 2.5% of memory CD4, and about 0.4% of memory CD8 clonotypes were shared across a few donors. Incomplete sequencing was indicated by rarefaction of sorted-subset datasets, despite the large sequencing depth. Only blood was sampled, and tissue TCR repertoires likely differ from those in blood. Naive subsets generally had larger estimated clonotype richness than memory subsets did. Because the study included a small number of donors, the genetic and exposure-history diversity represented was limited. Higher generation probabilities were observed for clonotypes shared by all four sorted-subset donors than for non-shared clonotypes. Based on pairwise subsampling, the degree of clonotype sharing among donors was expected to be affected by sequencing depth.

Notes on this clone: Its antigen remains undetermined. No base quality values were provided; no much bigger clone lies one nucleotide off.

The donors were healthy, HIV-negative adults who had no recently reported acute infections or vaccinations. Every donor was a Caucasian adult residing in Nashville, Tennessee, USA. Magnetic negative selection was used to enrich CD4+ T cells, after which naive cells were positively selected on CD45RA and the negative fraction became the memory subset. After blood collection by leukapheresis, PBMCs were isolated using Ficoll-Histopaque density gradient centrifugation and then cryopreserved in the vapor phase of liquid nitrogen. Analytical flow cytometry was used to check the purity and quantity of every magnetically sorted T cell population. Genomic DNA was isolated from every sorted fraction and measured by UV absorbance on a Nanodrop 2000c. Using the deep immunoSEQ assay, multiplex PCR amplified TCR CDR3 regions from genomic DNA. Extracted genomic DNA from each cell subset was spread evenly across all wells of several immunoSEQ 96-well plates, with each plate serving as a replicate. For sorted subsets, around 200 ng genomic DNA, equal to 30,000 or so T cell genomes, was loaded into each replicate PCR. The purified libraries were quantified using a Qubit 3.0 fluorometer, sized with a Bioanalyzer 2100, and then quantified again using the KAPA Library Quantification kit. Every immunoSEQ 96-well plate was sequenced on a dedicated single-read 150-cycle Illumina NextSeq 550 flow cell. In the source study's methods: Because only junctional sequences without quality scores were contained in the immunoSEQ output, filtering matching that applied to full-length reads could not be performed. Sequences were annotated with PyIR, a Python wrapper for IgBLAST v1.9, and V/J genes and CDR3 were assigned using IMGT germline references. Reads were filtered out if the reads had weak V/J assignments (E-value above 1e-6), no CDR3, stop codons, out-of-frame junctions, or ambiguous translated residues. V3J clonotypes were defined by identical inferred V gene, J gene, and CDR3 amino acid sequence. Percentage overlap between repertoires was calculated by dividing the number of shared unique clonotypes by the size of the smaller repertoire. Richness of each repertoire was evaluated using RTK rarefaction, the Chao1 estimator, and Recon v2.1 estimates of unobserved clonotypes. For all TCRbeta clonotypes obtained by the gDNA method from a few donors, generation probabilities were computed with OLGA. In TCRdb, the immuneACCESS table is reduced to in-frame sequences with V and J assigned. These tables do not hold every clone; where another copy was compared, an unresolved V gene accounts for under half, and the others remain unexplained. V and J calls and clone size are as listed in that table; D and trimming were resolved from the DNA. The sample includes fewer than 1.6 million clones, with around 98.5% observed a single time. The ten largest make up roughly 0.35% of the sample.

The sequencing input was naive CD4+ T cells sorted from blood. Explained via the paper, the cell subset or site label denotes: CD45RA+ positively selected. This receptor was taken from a man aged 25 to 45 in good health.

The sequenced DNA: TGTGCCAGCAGCGGGGGACTAGCGGCCTACAATGAGCAGTTCTTC. Its translation is CASSGGLAAYNEQFF. The chain couples TRBV7-8 to TRBJ2-1; TRBD2 fits 11 bases in the junction. The CDR3 spans 15 residues, from the cysteine through the phenylalanine. Only the CDR3 portion is preserved as DNA: 45 bases, with reading frame beginning at the first base. As encoded in the germline V gene, CDR1 is SGHVS while CDR2 is FQNEAQ. V lost 5 bases and J lost 2 bases, and the count of bases not matched to a germline gene is 2.